These 4 T cell receptor beta chains share one sample of origin, sequenced in a study of T cell repertoires in cytomegalovirus infection. Each CDR3 protein gets one entry after TCRdb re-called the reads with MiXCR. The table has over 150,000 distinct CDR3 sequences, approximately 18% seen once. Sequencing was done on a sample of CD8+ T cells from PBMCs. These receptors came from a human donor in good health (CMV status not recorded). Some clones in this sample may be carry-over from other donors' samples.

V is TRBV27 and J is TRBJ1-2; TRBD1 is a possible D gene (5 bases). The CDR3 has 15 amino acids. Per the germline V gene, CDR1 is MNHEY and CDR2 is SMNVEV (reference sequence). Trimming stripped 0 bases from V and 6 bases from J, with 14 bases between. CDR3 DNA: TGTGCCAGCAGTTTATCACGGACACGCCAGGATGGCTACACCTTC. It codes for CASSLSRTRQDGYTF.

V is TRBV7-6 and J is TRBJ1-1, with no clear D. CDR1 is SGHVS, CDR2 FNYEAQ, per germline. The CDR3 spans 14 residues. V dropped 5 bases and J dropped 4 bases, with 14 bases sitting between them. In DNA, the CDR3 is TGTGCCAGCAGCCTTAACTCAGCGGCCACTGAAGCTTTCTTT. As protein: CASSLNSAATEAFF. The whole variable domain, remainder taken from reference TRBV7-6 and TRBJ1-1, is GAGVSQSPRYKVTKRGQDVALRCDPISGHVSLYWYRQALGQGPEFLTYFNYEAQQDKSGLPNDRFSAERPEGSISTLTIQRTEQRDSAMYRCASSLNSAATEAFFGQGTRLTVV.

This clonotype has just a few counts. V and J are TRBV9 and TRBJ2-3; tentatively, D is TRBD2 (7 bases). CDR1 is SGDLS, CDR2 YYNGEE, per germline. There are 15 residues in the CDR3. The V end lost 3 bases, the J end lost 3 bases, and 14 bases lay between the germline ends. The CDR3 DNA reads as TGTGCCAGCAGCGACGCGGGGGCCGCTACAGATACGCAGTATTTT. Translating gives CASSDAGAATDTQYF.

The genes are TRBV30 and TRBJ1-1; 7 bases are shared with TRBD1. J lost 4 bases, V lost 0 bases, and 2 bases had no gene match. Germline-derived CDR1 and CDR2 are GTSNPN and SVGIG (reference sequence). This CDR3 is built from 13 residues. The CDR3 sequence is CAWSVSGGTEAFF. CDR3 sequence (DNA): TGTGCCTGGAGTGTCTCAGGGGGCACTGAAGCTTTCTTT.